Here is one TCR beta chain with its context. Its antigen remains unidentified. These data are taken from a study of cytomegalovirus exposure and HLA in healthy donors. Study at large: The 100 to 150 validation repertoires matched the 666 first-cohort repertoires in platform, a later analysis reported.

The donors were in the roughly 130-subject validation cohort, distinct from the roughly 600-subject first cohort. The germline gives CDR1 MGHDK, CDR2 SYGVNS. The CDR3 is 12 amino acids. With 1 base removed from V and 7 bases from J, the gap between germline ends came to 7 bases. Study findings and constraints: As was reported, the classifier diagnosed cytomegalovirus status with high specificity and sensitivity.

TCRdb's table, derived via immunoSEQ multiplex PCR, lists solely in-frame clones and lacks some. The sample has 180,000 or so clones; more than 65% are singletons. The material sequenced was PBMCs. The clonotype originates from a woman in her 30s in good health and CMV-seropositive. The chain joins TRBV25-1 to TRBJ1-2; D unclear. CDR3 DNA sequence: TGTGCCAGCAGTGAATTCTACGGTGGCTACACCTTC. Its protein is CASSEFYGGYTF.